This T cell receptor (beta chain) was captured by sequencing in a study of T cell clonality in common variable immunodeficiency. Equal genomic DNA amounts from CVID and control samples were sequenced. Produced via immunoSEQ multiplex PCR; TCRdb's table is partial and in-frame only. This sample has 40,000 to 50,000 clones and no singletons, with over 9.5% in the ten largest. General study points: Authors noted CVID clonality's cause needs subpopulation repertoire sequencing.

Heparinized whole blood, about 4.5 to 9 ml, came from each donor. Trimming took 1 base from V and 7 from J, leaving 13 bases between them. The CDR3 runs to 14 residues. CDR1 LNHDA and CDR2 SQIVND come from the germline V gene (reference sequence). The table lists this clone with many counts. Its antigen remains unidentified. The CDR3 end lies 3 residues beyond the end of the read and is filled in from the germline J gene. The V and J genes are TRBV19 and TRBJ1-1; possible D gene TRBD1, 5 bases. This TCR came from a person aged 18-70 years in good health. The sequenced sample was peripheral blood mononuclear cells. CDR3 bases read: TGTGCCAGTAGTATAGTAGGGGTGATGGGTGAA. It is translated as CASSIVGVMGE. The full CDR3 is CASSIVGVMGEAFF.